This record covers a single T cell receptor beta chain. What antigen it recognizes has not been identified. Nothing much larger sits one base from this clone, and base qualities are not available. This entry comes from a study of identical twins (TCRdb year 2016). Broadly, across the study: To test whether fetal clonotypes persist, the study used deep sequencing on TCR alpha and beta repertoires from monozygotic twins, unrelated adults of various ages, and cord blood. Replicate twin experiments were performed at different times using different library preparation protocols to rule out contamination. The paper's findings and limits, for the study overall: Compared with coincidental sharing between unrelated individuals, an excess of low generation-probability sequences was observed among out-of-frame TCR alpha sequences shared between twins. In beta out-of-frame sequences, excess twin sharing was weaker, because having fewer shared sequences lowered the signal-to-noise ratio. Abundant cord blood beta clonotypes had fewer insertions, young adult naive repertoires showed a similar but weaker trend, and memory repertoires showed no such trend. Because the same donors could not be followed over many years, the conclusions depended on cross-sectional statistical analysis. In monozygotic twins, recombination models systematically underestimated out-of-frame TCR alpha sharing, but the models matched the sharing seen between unrelated individuals. Zero-insertion analyses could be partly confounded by invariant T cells such as MAIT and iNKT, although diverse VJ usage argued against such confounding for most clonotypes.

V drops 4 bases and J drops 2 bases, leaving 13 bases in between. CDR1 SQVTM and CDR2 ANQGSEA were looked up in the germline V gene. From the cysteine through the phenylalanine, the CDR3 covers 14 amino acids. Of the read, only the CDR3 DNA is kept; its 42 bases are in frame from base 1. Only healthy Caucasian donors were included. The twin cohort comprised three pairs of female monozygotic twins, all aged about 18 to 29 years. The RNA used for TCR libraries was isolated from peripheral blood mononuclear cells. Library generation was performed with 5' RACE. The listed sequencing device is Illumina HiSeq 2000. Template switching introduced a universal primer binding site; the final cDNA contained a unique molecular identifier, enabling accurate counting of TCR cDNA molecules. Specific primers in the conserved constant-segment region were used to synthesize first-strand cDNA for TCR alpha and beta chains. To control for contamination, each cDNA library was double barcoded with a SMART-Mk sample barcode plus Illumina barcodes. Two successive PCR steps introduced TruSeq adapter sequences along with Illumina sample barcodes. The TCR alpha and beta cDNA libraries were sequenced on the Illumina HiSeq platform using custom primers. The published analysis was carried out like this. MiGEC was used to process raw reads and extract unique molecular identifiers, and MiXCR was used to find CDR3 positions. Recombination models were inferred per individual with the repgenHMM and IGoR tools using an EM algorithm. The tcR package in R was used for shared clonotype analysis, with sharing normalized by the product of cloneset sizes. Out-of-frame nonproductive sequences were analyzed to study raw recombination free of thymic and clonal selection effects. In TCRdb, the public reads were trimmed at Q25 with fastp and aligned with MiXCR, with productive beta chains retained. Duplicate CDR3 protein sequences are folded into a single record with the most common DNA and genes. The V and J calls here are based on TCRdb, not the publication. This sample has roughly 720,000 distinct CDR3 sequences in its table, and 15% to 20% of those were observed once. The ten largest account for around 13% of the sample.

This same sample was also taken into another study, of T cells expressing NK-cell markers. The second study reports: In sorted CD3+CD56+NKG2C+, CD3+CD56+NKG2C- and CD3+CD56-NKG2C+ T-cell subsets from several donors, TCR beta-chain repertoires were profiled. Among the eight sequenced donors, only one was HCMV-seronegative, while the other seven were HCMV-seropositive. In several experiments an anti-gammadeltaTCR antibody was added to restrict sorting to alphabetaTCR-expressing T cells. In several donors, the dominant CD3+CD56+NKG2C+ clonotypes were found to rank among the top 10 CD8+ clonotypes and to make up about 1.0-7.5% of CD8+ T cells. Those dominant clonotypes were again the most abundant among CD3+CD56-NKG2C+ cells in a few donors, at about 25-60.1%. It remained unclear whether the expanded NKG2C-expressing T cell clones were specific for HCMV antigens. The study sequenced eight donors, all healthy volunteers chosen at random: three men and five women. A commercial ELISA kit detecting HCMV-specific IgG in serum was used to determine HCMV serostatus. For about six donors, bulk peripheral blood T-cell repertoires were also sequenced from unsorted PBMC. MIGEC was used to demultiplex reads and group reads by UMI, and MiTCR was used to assemble and quantify clonotypes. Only TCR cDNA sequences supported by at least two reads were kept to exclude erroneous sequences. The tcR package was used for downstream repertoire analysis, with clonotypes matched between fractions based on CDR3 nucleotide sequence plus V segment. VDJmatch was used to annotate antigen specificity against VDJdb, with one amino acid substitution in CDR3 allowed.

The specimen sequenced was PBMCs. The sequence is built from TRBV29-1 and TRBJ2-3; a confident D gene designation cannot be given. This receptor was taken from a woman under 30 in good health. The bases are TGCAGCGTTGGAAAGGATCCAAACACAGATACGCAGTATTTT. This codes for CSVGKDPNTDTQYF.